This T cell receptor (beta chain) was sequenced during a study of cytomegalovirus exposure and HLA in healthy donors (dated by TCRdb to 2015 to 2018). In terms of the full investigation: According to an earlier analysis of around 600 of the donors, roughly 180 million T cells yielded 117 million unique TCR beta sequences and 250 to 350 Gb of sequence data. An early release covering about 600 HLA-typed donors comprised about 300 gigabases of sequencing data and roughly 86 million unique TCR sequences. Of the roughly 400 genotyped donors, 65% to 90% were placed in the genetic ancestry cluster associated with self-reported Caucasian donors. The study was designed to test whether signatures of past pathogen exposure could be identified by cataloging public T cell receptors. The study used immunosequencing to profile the T cell repertoires of several hundred subjects and linked those repertoires to cytomegalovirus serostatus. Along with the 666-subject first cohort, a separate validation cohort of over 90 different subjects was used. To predict cytomegalovirus infection status, the study combined high-throughput TCR immunosequencing, statistical association of individual TCRs with disease status, and machine learning. A later analysis re-analyzed previously published TCR beta repertoires from about 730 donors and added high-resolution HLA genotyping to study TCR occurrence patterns. Rather than using new phenotypic data, the later analysis identified candidate immune exposures from TCR beta sequences and from how often those sequences occurred across donors. In an earlier analysis of roughly 540 of the donors, high-throughput TCR beta sequencing was used to judge whether each TCR beta V gene segment behaved as functional or pseudogenic. Donor age, sex, ethnicity and CMV serostatus were compiled together with the repertoire data. A later genetic analysis used genome-wide SNP genotypes for about 65% of the 666 donors, treating that subset as a discovery cohort. All discovery cohort repertoires had been generated on a single sequencing platform. Class I and class II HLA loci were covered by the typing at four-digit resolution. The number of typed donors differed by locus: about 620-640 for A, B, C, DRB1 and DQB1; approximately 540 for DQA1; over 600 for DPA1; and approximately 450 for DPB1. A few DR-DQ haplotypes were handled as single units for association and clustering because linkage in the cohort was strong. On average, over 200,000 unique TCR beta nucleotide sequences were sequenced per donor among some 420 genotyped donors of the cohort, with around 19% of those sequences being non-productive.

On this clone: This receptor's antigen is unknown. No per-base quality is available; no much larger clone lies one base away.

CDR1 and CDR2 are drawn from the germline V gene (reference sequence): SEHNR, FQNEAQ. The CDR3, from cysteine to phenylalanine, totals 14 residues. The read is trimmed to its CDR3 DNA, 42 bases read in frame from base 1. V loses 3 bases of germline sequence and J loses 2 bases, and the interval between the two ends is 8 bases. The study at large found these results: Compared with the approximately 600-donor mean, donors in an Asian-associated ancestry cluster had fewer N-insertions in productive TCRs, according to a later genetic analysis. Immune exposure information for the cohort was limited to CMV serostatus. A later analysis found that most CMV-associated TCR beta chains appeared HLA-restricted, with HLA associations seemingly driven largely by CMV exposure. An association between a missense DCLRE1C variant and V-gene and J-gene trimming of TCR beta chains was found in a later genetic analysis and replicated in an independent cohort. In a later analysis, several top co-occurrence clusters were reported to appear linked to parvovirus B19, influenza, CMV and Epstein-Barr virus. The classifier was reported to diagnose cytomegalovirus status with high specificity and sensitivity in both the original and validation cohorts. The cohort was sequenced for TCR beta chains only, and without alpha or paired-chain data the features that could be detected were limited. Sequencing depth was assumed to be roughly uniform across donors in the presence/absence analyses, though that assumption may not hold. Some IMGT-functional V segments, including TRBV6-2 and TRBV6-3, could not be distinguished by the 87-base-pair reads and were therefore excluded. An earlier analysis of several hundred of the donors showed that most TCR beta V segments appeared in productive rearrangements either about 90% or about 30% of the time, which broadly matched IMGT annotations. Assigning TCR associations to individual alleles was difficult when HLA alleles, especially DR and DQ, strongly co-occurred. A later analysis found that TCR association rates varied across HLA loci, with DRB1 alleles showing the most associated TCRs and HLA-C alleles the fewest. According to the authors, the approach could potentially be generalized to other disease states and immunological phenotypes. A further reported finding was that TCR beta sequences accurately predicted the HLA-A and HLA-B alleles for most subjects in the first cohort. In vitro tests confirmed that a few of the cytomegalovirus-associated TCR beta chains recognize cytomegalovirus antigens. Correlated functional status among segregating V segments might be attributable to linkage disequilibrium, but an unknown experimental factor could not be ruled out. Because counts were too low, 15 to 20 rarely observed V segments, including chromosome 9 orphons, were left out of the earlier analysis of 587 of the donors. HLA typing was unavailable for some donors at each locus, so association tests used only the typed subset. A cluster of highly shared sequence variants was judged likely to be a technical artifact of the sequencing pipeline. Across donors, most TCR sequences were observed very rarely, whereas some public TCRs were present in many individuals. Compared with equally common non-associated chains, HLA-associated TCR beta chains in a later analysis were more clonally expanded and had lower generation probabilities. In the study, approximately 160 TCR beta chains were listed as associated with cytomegalovirus. At a false discovery rate of 0.05, a later analysis linked approximately 18,000 TCR beta sequences to specific HLA alleles.

The cohort comprised fewer than 700 healthy bone marrow donors. At the time of sampling, all cohort members were nominally healthy, though unrecorded immune exposures were likely present. The donor was CMV seronegative and was included in the group of about 400 seronegative cohort members. A peripheral blood sample was provided by each donor, and peripheral blood mononuclear cells were used for TCR beta sequencing. The Qiagen DNeasy Blood Extraction Kit was used to extract genomic DNA from the blood cell samples. The library was obtained by the immunoSEQ multiplex PCR assay. A mixture of 60 forward primers for TCR Vbeta segments and 13 reverse primers for TCR Jbeta segments was used in the multiplex PCR. Amplification of the CDR3 region of rearranged TCR beta genes was performed with a multiplex PCR assay on genomic DNA. The amplified TCR beta libraries were sequenced on the Illumina HiSeq System as 87-base-pair reads. The authors' pipeline ran thus. A later analysis counted around 72 million unique TCR beta chains across the 600 to 850 repertoires, and roughly 9.9 million of these chains were shared by at least two donors. To remove PCR and sequencing errors, raw reads were error-corrected and collapsed into unique sequences using a nearest-neighbor algorithm that merged closely related sequences. V, D and J gene segments were assigned by aligning CDR3 sequences to IMGT reference sequences. For a sequence to be retained, at least a six-nucleotide match to both a V gene segment and a J gene segment was required. Rearrangements were classified as productive when the CDR3 lacked stop codons and remained in frame with V and J, and all other rearrangements were classified as non-productive. CDR3 was defined by IMGT convention, running from the second conserved V-encoded cysteine to the conserved J-encoded phenylalanine. Sequences without an unambiguous match to a single V gene segment were excluded from the earlier analysis of about 600 of the donors. In an earlier analysis of around 590 of the donors, a V segment was called functional when productive rearrangements were above 56.7%, and segregating when the standard deviation between donors exceeded 5%. A statistical classification framework was built for diagnosing cytomegalovirus status from the catalog of TCR beta chain sequences. In a later analysis, V and J genes were assigned by comparing TCR nucleotide sequences against IMGT/GENE-DB human TR gene sequences. In a later analysis, CDR3 sequences and most-parsimonious VDJ recombination scenarios were assigned using the TCRdist pipeline. A later analysis defined each TCR beta chain by its CDR3 amino acid sequence plus V-gene family, and excluded reads lacking a unique V-gene family. In a later analysis, 500 to 650 highly shared, low-generation-probability nucleotide sequences were removed to address suspected cross-contamination and a sequencing artifact. In a later analysis, a clonal expansion index was calculated for each public chain from normalized within-repertoire ranks of inferred template counts. In a later analysis, generation probabilities were computed with a VDJ recombination model fitted to out-of-frame rearrangements, and the resulting probabilities were checked against IGoR. In a later analysis, hypergeometric tests were used to score TCR-TCR, TCR-HLA and TCR-CMV co-occurrence, with a repertoire-size bias correction applied to TCR pairs. To estimate false discovery rates, a later analysis permuted the HLA or CMV assignments 20 times. In a later analysis, co-occurring TCRs were grouped with DBSCAN, and TCRdist sequence similarity was added when clustering was performed within HLA-allele-positive subsets. Co-occurrence clustering excluded repertoires with fewer than 30,000 or more than 120,000 public chains, plus five with anomalous nucleotide sharing. TCRdb stores this immuneACCESS table with in-frame sequences only. Part of the clones is absent; in the studies checked, under half of the shortfall reflects unresolved V genes, and no reason is known for the rest. V and J calls and clone size are as listed in that table; D and trimming were resolved from the DNA. The sample contains roughly 100,000 clones, roughly 75% of them found a single time. 2.5% of the sample is held by the ten biggest clonotypes.

This sequence originates from a man aged 40-50 years in good health and CMV-seronegative. The rearrangement combines TRBV7-9 with TRBJ1-3, and the D gene may be TRBD1, 6 bases matching. What was sequenced was PBMCs. This receptor has the CDR3 CASSFNRAGNTIYF. At the DNA level, the sequence is TGTGCCAGCAGCTTCAACAGGGCTGGAAACACCATATATTTT.